These 26 T cell receptor beta chains were all obtained from the same sample, sequenced in a study of cytomegalovirus exposure and HLA in healthy donors. It was with 60 Vbeta and 13 Jbeta primers that the PCR ran. Sequencing used immunoSEQ multiplex PCR; TCRdb keeps in-frame clones, though not all of them. The repertoire holds around 150,000 clones, around 63% seen once, with roughly 4% in the top ten. Sequencing used PBMCs. The receptor source for this set is a woman aged 18 to 35 in good health and CMV-seropositive.

The chain employs TRBV7-2 and TRBJ2-7; possible D gene TRBD2, 6 bases. Germline CDR1 reads SGHTA; CDR2 reads FQGNSA. The CDR3 sequence is 15 residues long. The V end was cut by 1 base, the J end by 2 bases, with 12 bases between. The CDR3 reads CASSLVRDSTYEQYF. The CDR3 DNA is TGTGCCAGCAGCTTAGTTCGGGACTCAACCTACGAGCAGTACTTC.

The genes are TRBV19 and TRBJ1-2; the match to TRBD1 covers 7 bases. This CDR3 is 18 amino acids long. V dropped 0 bases and J dropped 4; count of bases not matched to a gene: 14. Germline CDR1 is LNHDA and CDR2 is SQIVND (reference sequence). CDR3 in amino acids: CASSIDGPRTGVSYGYTF. CDR3 nucleotide sequence: TGTGCCAGTAGTATAGATGGGCCCCGTACAGGGGTTTCCTATGGCTACACCTTC.

This CDR3 reads CASQGPGQGLYEQYF. CDR3 sequence (DNA): TGTGCCAGTCAAGGGCCGGGACAGGGTCTCTACGAGCAGTACTTC. The gene calls are TRBV6-1 and TRBJ2-7; TRBD1 matches at 9 bases. The J segment lost 3 bases and the V segment lost 9 bases, leaving 12 bases of the junction unmatched. From germline, CDR1 is MNHNS and CDR2 SASEGT. The CDR3 loop spans 15 amino acids.

The rearrangement uses TRBV5-8 and TRBJ1-5; a possible D gene is TRBD1 (6 bases). The V gene's germline CDR1 is SGHTS and CDR2 YDEGEE. The V end lost 6 bases, the J end lost 8 bases, and 24 bases lay between the germline ends. This CDR3 contains 16 residues. The CDR3 loop is CASTRTGSVGFEPQHF. The CDR3 DNA is TGTGCCAGCACAAGAACAGGGAGTGTCGGTTTTGAGCCCCAGCATTTT.

As for this clone: The same CDR3 is also encoded by other DNA sequences in this sample. The gene calls are TRBV5-1 and TRBJ2-5; the D is unclear. Trimming took 0 bases from V and 5 from J, leaving 5 bases between them. The CDR3 length is 12 residues. The germline V gene has CDR1 SGHRS and CDR2 YFSETQ. The CDR3, as DNA: TGCGCCAGCAGCTTGGCCGGTGAGACCCAGTACTTC. Protein product: CASSLAGETQYF.

This chain links TRBV25-1 with TRBJ2-1; 7 nucleotides agree with TRBD2. The CDR3 has 15 residues. Trimming removed 7 bases from V and 3 bases from J; junction bases left unmatched: 9. Germline V gene lookup returns CDR1 MGHDK and CDR2 SYGVNS. The CDR3 DNA follows: TGTGCCAGCACCCGGCGGGGGTCCGACTACAATGAGCAGTTCTTC. As protein: CASTRRGSDYNEQFF.

This clone was counted between two and nine times. CDR3 sequence: CSTGTSGRAGETQYF. The CDR3, as DNA: TGCAGCACAGGGACTAGCGGGAGGGCCGGAGAGACCCAGTACTTC. The chain has TRBV29-1 and TRBJ2-5; TRBD2 agrees at 16 bases. Germline CDR1 and CDR2: SQVTM and ANQGSEA. CDR3 size: 15 residues. V was pared by 8 bases and J by 4 bases, with 7 bases of the junction left unmatched.

The J gene is TRBJ1-1, the V gene TRBV9, with D perhaps TRBD1 (6 bases). V was clipped by 6 bases and J by 7 bases, with 19 bases between them. The CDR3 sequence is 14 residues long. Germline values: CDR1 SGDLS, CDR2 YYNGEE. This CDR3 is CASNLRDNPHEAFF. The CDR3 bases are TGTGCCAGCAACCTCCGGGACAATCCCCATGAAGCTTTCTTT.

The chain is built from TRBV19 and TRBJ2-3, with 8 positions matching TRBD2. Per the germline V gene, CDR1 is LNHDA and CDR2 is SQIVND (reference sequence). V gave up 5 bases and J gave up 5 bases; unmatched junction bases: 6. There are 14 residues in the CDR3. CDR3: CASSPGLARDTQYF. Written as DNA, the CDR3 is TGTGCCAGTAGTCCCGGACTAGCCAGAGATACGCAGTATTTT.

This clone was picked up a small number of times. The chain carries TRBV19 and TRBJ1-1; the match to TRBD1 covers 8 bases. The CDR3 runs to 15 residues. Germline CDR1 and CDR2: LNHDA and SQIVND (reference sequence). V trimming: 3 bases; J trimming: 3 bases; junction bases outside the gene matches: 6. The CDR3 protein is CASSIQGALDTEAFF. CDR3 coding DNA: TGTGCCAGTAGTATCCAGGGGGCGTTGGACACTGAAGCTTTCTTT.

V is TRBV30 and J is TRBJ1-6, with TRBD1 matching over 10 bases. The ends lost 1 base at V and 5 bases at J; junction bases unmatched: 2. The V gene's germline CDR1 is GTSNPN and CDR2 SVGIG (reference sequence). CDR3 size: 15 residues. The CDR3 sequence is CAWSGTGGNNSPLHF. CDR3 nucleotide sequence: TGTGCCTGGAGTGGGACAGGGGGGAATAATTCACCCCTCCACTTT.

This clone appeared a few times. The CDR3 is CASSPRKGIGELFF. DNA for the CDR3: TGTGCCAGCTCACCTAGGAAGGGGATCGGGGAGCTGTTTTTT. This rearrangement joins TRBV18 to TRBJ2-2, with D possibly matching TRBD1 (5 bases). V lost 3 bases and J 7 bases, leaving 12 bases between the germline ends. Per the germline V gene, CDR1 is KGHSH and CDR2 is LQKENI. The CDR3 spans 14 residues. Using reference TRBV18 and TRBJ2-2 for the parts outside the CDR3, the full variable domain is NAGVMQNPRHLVRRRGQEARLRCSPMKGHSHVYWYRQLPEEGLKFMVYLQKENIIDESGMPKERFSAEFPKEGPSILRIQQVVRGDSAAYFCASSPRKGIGELFFGEGSRLTVL.

The chain combines TRBV6-1 with TRBJ2-1, with D perhaps TRBD1 (5 bases). From germline, CDR1 is MNHNS and CDR2 SASEGT. This CDR3 region has 14 residues. The ends were cut back, 1 base at V and 9 bases at J, with 13 bases in the middle. CDR3 amino acids: CASSEGLGVFEQFF. Here the CDR3 DNA reads TGTGCCAGCAGTGAAGGGTTAGGGGTTTTTGAGCAGTTCTTC.

The chain joins TRBV30 to TRBJ2-5; a weak D match, TRBD1 (5 bases). The CDR3 sequence is 16 residues long. Trimming cost V 0 bases and J 3 bases, with 17 bases left between them. Germline CDR1 GTSNPN, CDR2 SVGIG (reference sequence). CDR3 DNA sequence: TGTGCCTGGAGTGTATTGGTTGGGCAGGGTAAAGAGACCCAGTACTTC. This encodes CAWSVLVGQGKETQYF.

In this sample, this clone turned up a few times. J is TRBJ2-2 and V is TRBV4-1; D uncertain. CDR3 length equals 16 residues. V lost 3 bases and J 2 bases, leaving 13 bases between the germline ends. Germline loops: CDR1 MGHRA, CDR2 YSYEKL. The CDR3 region is CASSHSPSSNTGELFF. CDR3 nucleotide sequence: TGCGCCAGCAGCCACTCCCCTTCCTCCAACACCGGGGAGCTGTTTTTT.

The chain links TRBV10-1 to TRBJ1-2; D possibly corresponds to TRBD1 (5 bases). CDR1 and CDR2 (germline): WNHNN, SYGVQD (reference sequence). Trimming cost V 2 bases and J 8 bases, with 9 bases left between them. This CDR3 is built from 12 residues. The CDR3 region is CASSETGGGYTF. As DNA, the CDR3 is TGCGCCAGCAGTGAGACGGGGGGAGGCTACACCTTC.

This chain links TRBV2 with TRBJ2-3; 11 nucleotides line up with TRBD2. V lost 6 bases, J lost 5 bases, and 4 bases stayed unmatched. CDR1 is SNHLY and CDR2 is FYNNEI in the germline V gene. The CDR3 runs 14 residues. In DNA form, the CDR3 reads TGTGCCAGCAGGGGACTAGCGGAACAAGATACGCAGTATTTT. This codes for CASRGLAEQDTQYF.

This clone was observed a few times. This chain links TRBV6-1 with TRBJ1-6; possibly TRBD1 for D (6 bases). Germline lookup yields CDR1 MNHNS and CDR2 SASEGT. This CDR3 is built from 15 residues. Trimming took 7 bases from V and 8 from J, leaving 18 bases between them. CDR3 loop: CASNLLQGRDSPLHF. The CDR3 coding sequence is TGTGCCAGCAATCTCCTCCAGGGGAGAGATTCACCCCTCCACTTT.

The V and J genes are TRBV7-9 and TRBJ2-3, with D possibly TRBD2 on 5 matching bases. V shed 5 bases and J shed 2 bases, with 14 bases lying between them. CDR1 is SEHNR, CDR2 FQNEAQ, per germline (reference sequence). This CDR3 is built from 15 residues. The CDR3 nucleotides are TGTGCCAGCAGCCAACCGGGGAGATACACAGATACGCAGTATTTT. This codes for CASSQPGRYTDTQYF. Based on the CDR3 plus reference TRBV7-9 and TRBJ2-3, the full variable domain is DTGVSQNPRHKITKRGQNVTFRCDPISEHNRLYWYRQTLGQGPEFLTYFQNEAQLEKSRLLSDRFSAERPKGSFSTLEIQRTEQGDSAMYLCASSQPGRYTDTQYFGPGTRLTVL.

The chain links TRBV5-8 to TRBJ2-7; no reliable D call. CDR1 is SGHTS and CDR2 is YDEGEE in the germline V gene. V lost 1 base to trimming and J lost 0 bases, with 5 bases between them. There are 13 residues in the CDR3. The CDR3 region has the DNA TGTGCCAGCAGCTTGCCTAGCTCCTACGAGCAGTACTTC. Protein sequence: CASSLPSSYEQYF.

This sequence joins TRBV6-5 and TRBJ1-2; maybe TRBD1 (6 bases). Trimming took 2 bases from V and 4 from J, leaving 17 bases between them. The V gene's germline CDR1 is MNHEY and CDR2 SVGAGI. CDR3 length: 16 amino acids. The CDR3 sequence is CASSYAQGRASYGYTF. The CDR3 nucleotides read TGTGCCAGCAGTTACGCTCAGGGGAGGGCAAGCTATGGCTACACCTTC.

V usage is TRBV2 and J usage is TRBJ1-2; TRBD1 might be the D (5 bases). Germline CDR1 and CDR2: SNHLY and FYNNEI. This CDR3 has 11 amino acids. The V end was cut by 0 bases, the J end by 14 bases, with 10 bases between. CDR3 DNA: TGTGCCAGCAGTGAAGCGCTACGGGGGACCTTC. It is translated as CASSEALRGTF. The full variable domain, rest sourced from reference TRBV2 and TRBJ1-2, is EPEVTQTPSHQVTQMGQEVILRCVPISNHLYFYWYRQILGQKVEFLVSFYNNEISEKSEIFDDQFSVERPDGSNFTLKIRSTKLEDSAMYFCASSEALRGTFGSGTRLTVV.

The genes are TRBV29-1 and TRBJ2-5, with TRBD2 identical over 14 bases. Trimming removed 1 base from V and 5 bases from J; junction bases left unmatched: 18. This CDR3 has 20 residues. The germline CDR1 and CDR2 sequences are SQVTM and ANQGSEA. CDR3 in amino acids: CSVEAWGGLAGVVDRETQYF. CDR3 bases: TGCAGCGTTGAAGCCTGGGGGGGACTAGCGGGAGTGGTGGATCGGGAGACCCAGTACTTC.

The CDR3 loop is CASSITSGRNYGYTF. CDR3 DNA sequence: TGTGCCAGTAGTATAACCTCGGGAAGGAACTATGGCTACACCTTC. This sequence joins TRBV19 and TRBJ1-2; D is undetermined. The CDR3 is 15 amino acids. Germline V lookup: CDR1 LNHDA, CDR2 SQIVND (reference sequence). Between the trimmed V and J ends, which lost 2 bases and 2 bases, there was a span of 12 bases.

This clone was seen only once. This chain uses TRBV7-3 with TRBJ2-1; 11 bases agree with TRBD2. The length of the CDR3 is 16 residues. With 5 bases clipped from V and 4 bases from J, the junction kept 7 bases outside the gene matches. Per the germline V gene, CDR1 is SGHTA and CDR2 is FQGTGA. The CDR3 DNA reads as TGTGCCAGCAGCCCTTCGGGACTAGCGGTTTACAATGAGCAGTTCTTC. This sequence encodes CASSPSGLAVYNEQFF.

The rearrangement joins TRBV7-3 to TRBJ2-1; 8 positions agree with TRBD2. Germline loops: CDR1 SGHTA, CDR2 FQGTGA. The ends lost 6 bases at V and 9 bases at J; junction bases unmatched: 4. The CDR3 has 12 residues. For the CDR3, the DNA is TGTGCCAGCAGTCACCTAGCGGGTGAGCAGTTCTTC. This encodes CASSHLAGEQFF. Using reference TRBV7-3 and TRBJ2-1 for the parts outside the CDR3, the full variable domain is GAGVSQTPSNKVTEKGKYVELRCDPISGHTALYWYRQSLGQGPEFLIYFQGTGAADDSGLPNDRFFAVRPEGSVSTLKIQRTERGDSAVYLCASSHLAGEQFFGPGTRLTVL.